This TCR beta chain appears in the sequencing data of a study of early T cells in non-severe SARS-CoV-2 infection. Study information: Unsorted whole blood bulk RNA was sequenced, with unpaired chains.

This clonotype showed up just a few times. Its target is not known. The TCR library protocol was used to attach unique molecular identifiers. These identifiers were attached to individual cDNA molecules. MiXCR, applied by TCRdb to the 5' RACE reads, yields one record per CDR3 protein. Found here are about 130,000 distinct CDR3 sequences, under 15% of them singletons; the top ten hold 21%. Study-wide points: VDJdb matching skewed toward anti-spike CD8 responses, missing private and CD4 specificities.

Trimming removed 1 base at V and 10 bases at J, with 11 bases between. This CDR3 is built from 14 residues. Germline CDR1 is SGHAT and CDR2 is FQNNGV. The chain employs TRBV11-2 and TRBJ1-6; D gene ambiguous. This sequence was found in an adult who was a healthcare worker with PCR-confirmed SARS-CoV-2 infection or an uninfected control (not recorded which). Sequencing was done on a sample of whole blood. The CDR3 bases are TGTGCCAGCAGCTTAGGCCAGGAAAAGTCACCCCTCCACTTT. It codes for CASSLGQEKSPLHF.